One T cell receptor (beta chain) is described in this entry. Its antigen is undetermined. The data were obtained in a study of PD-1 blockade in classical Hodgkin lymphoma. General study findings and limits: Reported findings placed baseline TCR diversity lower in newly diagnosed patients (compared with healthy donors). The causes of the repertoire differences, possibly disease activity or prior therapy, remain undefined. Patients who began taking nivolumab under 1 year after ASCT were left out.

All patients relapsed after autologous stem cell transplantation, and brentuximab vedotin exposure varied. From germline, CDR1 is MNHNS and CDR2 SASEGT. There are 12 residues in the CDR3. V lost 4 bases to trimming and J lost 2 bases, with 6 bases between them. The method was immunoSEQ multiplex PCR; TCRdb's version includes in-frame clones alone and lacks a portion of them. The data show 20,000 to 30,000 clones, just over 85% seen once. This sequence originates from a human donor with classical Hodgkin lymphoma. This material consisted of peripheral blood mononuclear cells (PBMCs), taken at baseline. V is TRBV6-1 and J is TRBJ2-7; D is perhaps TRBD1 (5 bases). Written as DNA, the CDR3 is TGTGCCAGCAGTGGGACAACCTACGAGCAGTACTTC. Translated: CASSGTTYEQYF.